This T cell receptor (beta chain) was identified in a study of blood T cell repertoires in COVID-19. Trimming took 6 bases from V and 0 from J, leaving 17 bases between them. The CDR3 spans 17 residues. Germline loops: CDR1 KGHSH, CDR2 LQKENI. Per the original methods: Cell counts per sample came from amplifying reference gene primers. TCRdb's copy holds only in-frame clones and misses some; the assay was immunoSEQ multiplex PCR. The V and J calls and clone size are taken from that table; D and trimming were inferred from the DNA. The sample has around 70,000 clones; around 87% are singletons. The receptor was derived from a young woman with acute or convalescent COVID-19. Material for sequencing was peripheral blood. This chain links TRBV18 with TRBJ2-2, with D unclear. The CDR3 region is CASSPQIGFANTGELFF. The CDR3 nucleotides read TGTGCCAGCTCCCCCCAGATCGGGTTCGCGAACACCGGGGAGCTGTTTTTT.